This T cell receptor (beta chain) was obtained from a study of cytomegalovirus exposure and HLA in healthy donors. Study details: The early release's HLA-typed donors yielded 65 million to 85 million unique TCRs.

The study, taken as a whole, reports: The authors later found TCR association rates varying by HLA locus, with DRB1 most and HLA-C fewest. Immune exposure was documented only through CMV serostatus.

13 Jbeta primers and 60 Vbeta primers were used for the PCR. Only in-frame clones appear in the TCRdb table, and some are missing; sequencing was by immunoSEQ multiplex PCR. Altogether some 170,000 clones are present, over 70% being singletons, with the ten largest covering almost 3%. The donors (healthy individuals) were bone marrow donors. CDR1 SGHRS and CDR2 YFSETQ come from the germline V gene. V was shortened by 0 bases and J by 0 bases, with 9 bases between the two germline ends. There are 15 residues in the CDR3. As to this clone: What it recognizes is unknown.

The V gene is TRBV5-1, the J gene TRBJ1-1; D gene unclear. The TCR comes from a woman between 50 and 59 years old in good health and CMV-seropositive. The source material was PBMCs. The CDR3 sequence: CASSLVAGLNTEAFF. For the CDR3, the DNA is TGCGCCAGCAGCTTGGTAGCGGGGTTGAACACTGAAGCTTTCTTT.